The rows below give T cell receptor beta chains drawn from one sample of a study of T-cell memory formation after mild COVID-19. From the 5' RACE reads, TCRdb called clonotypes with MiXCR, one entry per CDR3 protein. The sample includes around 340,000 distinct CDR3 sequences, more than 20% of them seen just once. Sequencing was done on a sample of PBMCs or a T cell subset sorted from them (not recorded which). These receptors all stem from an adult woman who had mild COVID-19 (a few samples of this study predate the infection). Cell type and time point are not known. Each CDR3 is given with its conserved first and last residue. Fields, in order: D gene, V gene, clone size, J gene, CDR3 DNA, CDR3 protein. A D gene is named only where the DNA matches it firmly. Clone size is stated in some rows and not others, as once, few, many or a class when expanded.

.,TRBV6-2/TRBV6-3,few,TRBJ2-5,TGTGCCAGCAGAACCCCTTACAGCCCAGAGACCCAGTACTTC,CASRTPYSPETQYF
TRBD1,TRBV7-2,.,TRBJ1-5,TGTGCCAGCAGCTTAGCGACAGGGAGCAATCAGCCCCAGCATTTT,CASSLATGSNQPQHF
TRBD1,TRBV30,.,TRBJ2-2,TGTGCCTGGAACTGGGACAGCTTAACCGGGGAGCTGTTTTTT,CAWNWDSLTGELFF
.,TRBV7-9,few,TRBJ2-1,TGTGCCAGCAGCCCGAAGGACACCCACAATGAGCAGTTCTTC,CASSPKDTHNEQFF
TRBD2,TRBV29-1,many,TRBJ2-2,TGCAGCGTTGAATCGGTAGCGGGAGATTACACCGGGGAGCTGTTTTTT,CSVESVAGDYTGELFF
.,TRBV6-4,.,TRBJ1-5,TGTGCCAGCAGTGACAGGGTCGGTCAGCCCCAGCATTTT,CASSDRVGQPQHF
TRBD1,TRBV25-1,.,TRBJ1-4,TGTGCCAGCAGTGAAAGAGGGGGCAGTGAAAAACTGTTTTTT,CASSERGGSEKLFF
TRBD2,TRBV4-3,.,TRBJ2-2,TGCGCCAGCAGCCAAGATTTAGCGGGGGCGAACACCGGGGAGCTGTTTTTT,CASSQDLAGANTGELFF
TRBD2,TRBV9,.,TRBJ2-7,TGTGCCAGCAGCGTAGGAGTTTCCACGGGAGGGGTAACCTACGAGCAGTACTTC,CASSVGVSTGGVTYEQYF
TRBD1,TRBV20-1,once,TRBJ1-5,TGCAGTGCTAGAGATCCGCGACAGGGGAATCAGCCCCAGCATTTT,CSARDPRQGNQPQHF
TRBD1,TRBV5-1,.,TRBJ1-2,TGCGCCAGCAGCTCTGCTTCCGGGACAGACTTTTATGGCTACACCTTC,CASSSASGTDFYGYTF
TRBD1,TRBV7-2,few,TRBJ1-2,TGTGCCAGCAGCTCCGAACAGGGGGCCTACACCTTC,CASSSEQGAYTF
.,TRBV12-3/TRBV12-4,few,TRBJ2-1,TGTGCCAGCAGTTTAGCTAGCGGACCAAAGAATGAGCAGTTCTTC,CASSLASGPKNEQFF
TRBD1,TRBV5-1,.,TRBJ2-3,TGCGCCAGCAGCCCGGGGACAGTTGGAACCACAGATACGCAGTATTTT,CASSPGTVGTTDTQYF